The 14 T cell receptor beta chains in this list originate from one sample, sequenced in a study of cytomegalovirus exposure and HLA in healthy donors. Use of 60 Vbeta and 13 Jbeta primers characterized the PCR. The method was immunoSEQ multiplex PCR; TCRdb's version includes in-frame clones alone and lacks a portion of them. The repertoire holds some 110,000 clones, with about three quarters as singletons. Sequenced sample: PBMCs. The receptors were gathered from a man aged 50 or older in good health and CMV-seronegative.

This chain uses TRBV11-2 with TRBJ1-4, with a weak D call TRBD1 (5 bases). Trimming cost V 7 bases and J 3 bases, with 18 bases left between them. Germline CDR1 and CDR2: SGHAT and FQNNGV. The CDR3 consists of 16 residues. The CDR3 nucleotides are TGTGCCAGCACCTTCAACCCGGGGGAGGCTAATGAAAAACTGTTTTTT. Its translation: CASTFNPGEANEKLFF.

The CDR3 DNA reads TGTGCCAGCAGCACATGGACAGGAGCTTACGAGCAGTACTTC. This translates into CASSTWTGAYEQYF. This sequence joins TRBV7-2 and TRBJ2-7; TRBD1 agrees at 7 bases. Germline CDR1 and CDR2: SGHTA and FQGNSA. The CDR3 is 14 residues long. Trimming took 5 bases from V and 4 from J; bases not matched to a gene: 8.

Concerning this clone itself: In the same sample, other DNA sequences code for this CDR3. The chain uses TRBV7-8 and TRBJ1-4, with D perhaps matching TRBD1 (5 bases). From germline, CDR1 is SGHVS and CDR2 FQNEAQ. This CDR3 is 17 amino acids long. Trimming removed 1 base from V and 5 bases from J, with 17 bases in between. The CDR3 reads CASSLDSGGRPNEKLFF. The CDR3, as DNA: TGTGCCAGCAGCTTAGATTCGGGGGGACGGCCGAATGAAAAACTGTTTTTT.

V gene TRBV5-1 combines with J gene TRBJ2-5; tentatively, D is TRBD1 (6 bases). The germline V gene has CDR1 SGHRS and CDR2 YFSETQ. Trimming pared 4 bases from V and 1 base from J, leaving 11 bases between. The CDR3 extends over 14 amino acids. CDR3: CASSGGGPQETQYF. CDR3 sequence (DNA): TGCGCCAGCAGCGGGGGCGGGCCCCAAGAGACCCAGTACTTC.

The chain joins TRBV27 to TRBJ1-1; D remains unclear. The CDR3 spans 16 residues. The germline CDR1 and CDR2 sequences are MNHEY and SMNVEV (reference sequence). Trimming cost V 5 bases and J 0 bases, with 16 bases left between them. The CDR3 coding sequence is TGTGCCAGCAGTCCAACGATAGCCCGAATGAACACTGAAGCTTTCTTT. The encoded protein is CASSPTIARMNTEAFF.

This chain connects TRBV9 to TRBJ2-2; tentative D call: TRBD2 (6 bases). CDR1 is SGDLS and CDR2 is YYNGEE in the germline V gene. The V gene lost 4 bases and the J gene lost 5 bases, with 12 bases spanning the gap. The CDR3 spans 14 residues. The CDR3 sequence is CASSPHGGTGELFF. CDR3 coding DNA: TGTGCCAGCAGCCCTCACGGGGGAACCGGGGAGCTGTTTTTT.

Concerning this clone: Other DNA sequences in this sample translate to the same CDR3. The chain's CDR3 is CASSPQGLGAVAGANVLTF. The CDR3 coding sequence is TGTGCCAGCTCACCACAAGGGCTGGGGGCGGTTGCTGGGGCCAACGTCCTGACTTTC. This chain joins TRBV18 and TRBJ2-6; D is possibly TRBD1 (6 bases). Trimming cost V 1 base and J 2 bases, with 18 bases left between them. The V gene's germline CDR1 is KGHSH and CDR2 LQKENI. This CDR3 region has 19 residues. The whole variable domain, remainder taken from reference TRBV18 and TRBJ2-6, is NAGVMQNPRHLVRRRGQEARLRCSPMKGHSHVYWYRQLPEEGLKFMVYLQKENIIDESGMPKERFSAEFPKEGPSILRIQQVVRGDSAAYFCASSPQGLGAVAGANVLTFGAGSRLTVL.

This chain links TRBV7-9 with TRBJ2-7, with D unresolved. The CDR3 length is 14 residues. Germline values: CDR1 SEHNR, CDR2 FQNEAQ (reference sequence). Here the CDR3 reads CASGFGAQSYEQYV. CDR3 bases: TGTGCCAGCGGCTTTGGAGCTCAATCCTACGAGCAGTACGTC.

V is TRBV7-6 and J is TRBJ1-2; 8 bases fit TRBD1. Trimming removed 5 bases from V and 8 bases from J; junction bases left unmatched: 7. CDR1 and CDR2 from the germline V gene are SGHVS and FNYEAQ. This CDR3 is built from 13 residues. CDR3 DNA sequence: TGTGCCAGCAGCCGACCGGACAGGGTCGGCTACACCTTC. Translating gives CASSRPDRVGYTF.

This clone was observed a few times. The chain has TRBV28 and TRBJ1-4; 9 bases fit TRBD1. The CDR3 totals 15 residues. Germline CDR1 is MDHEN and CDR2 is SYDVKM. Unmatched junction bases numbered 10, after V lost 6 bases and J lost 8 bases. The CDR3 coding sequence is TGTGCCAGCAGCGAATGGGGGACAGGGCGGGAAAAACTGTTTTTT. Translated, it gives CASSEWGTGREKLFF.

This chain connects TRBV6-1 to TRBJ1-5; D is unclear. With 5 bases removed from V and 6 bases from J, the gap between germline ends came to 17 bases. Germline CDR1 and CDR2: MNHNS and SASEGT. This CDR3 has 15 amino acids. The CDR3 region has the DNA TGTGCCAGCAGTCCCCGATATGGTCCGGGTCAGCCCCAGCATTTT. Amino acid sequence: CASSPRYGPGQPQHF.

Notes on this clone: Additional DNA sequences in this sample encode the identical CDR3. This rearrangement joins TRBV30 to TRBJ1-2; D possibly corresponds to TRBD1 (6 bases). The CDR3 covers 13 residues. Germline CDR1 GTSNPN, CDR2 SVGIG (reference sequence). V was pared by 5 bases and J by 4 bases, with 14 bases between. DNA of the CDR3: TGTGCCTGGTCTGTGGGGGCGGGCTATGGCTACACCTTC. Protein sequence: CAWSVGAGYGYTF. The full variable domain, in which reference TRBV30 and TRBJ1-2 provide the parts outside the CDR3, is SQTIHQWPATLVQPVGSPLSLECTVEGTSNPNLYWYRQAAGRGLQLLFYSVGIGQISSEVPQNLSASRPQDRQFILSSKKLLLSDSGFYLCAWSVGAGYGYTFGSGTRLTVV.

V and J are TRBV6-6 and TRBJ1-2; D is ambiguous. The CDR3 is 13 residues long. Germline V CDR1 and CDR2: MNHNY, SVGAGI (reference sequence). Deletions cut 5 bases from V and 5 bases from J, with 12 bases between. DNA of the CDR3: TGTGCCAGCAGTACTACGGATATATATGGCTACACCTTC. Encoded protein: CASSTTDIYGYTF.

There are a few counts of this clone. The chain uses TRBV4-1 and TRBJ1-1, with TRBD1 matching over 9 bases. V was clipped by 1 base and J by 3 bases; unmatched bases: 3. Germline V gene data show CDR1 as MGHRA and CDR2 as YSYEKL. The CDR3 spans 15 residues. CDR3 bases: TGCGCCAGCAGCCAAGGGGACAGGGCATACACTGAAGCTTTCTTT. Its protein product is CASSQGDRAYTEAFF.